Below, one T cell receptor beta chain is given with its context. The sample is drawn from a study of blood T cell repertoires in COVID-19. Study as a whole: The United States, Italy and Spain were the sources of the acute and convalescent COVID-19 samples. T cells, B-cell-depleted T cells, or PBMCs supplied cDNA or gDNA.

Authors' methods: Using reference gene primer amplification, nucleated cell counts were estimated. Measured with immunoSEQ multiplex PCR; TCRdb has only the in-frame clones, and not every one. The DNA gave D and trimming, while V, J and clone size come from that table. The table includes 210,000 or so clones, roughly 84% detected once. CDR1 is SGHRS, CDR2 YFSETQ, per germline. The CDR3 totals 15 residues. Trimming took 5 bases from V and 5 from J; bases not matched to a gene: 9. The sequenced sample was peripheral blood. The V and J genes are TRBV5-1 and TRBJ2-7, with 11 bases identical to TRBD1. The receptor comes from a woman aged 40-49 years who had recovered from COVID-19. The CDR3 spells CASSTGQGATNEQYF. CDR3 DNA sequence: TGCGCCAGCAGTACCGGACAGGGGGCGACAAACGAGCAGTACTTC.